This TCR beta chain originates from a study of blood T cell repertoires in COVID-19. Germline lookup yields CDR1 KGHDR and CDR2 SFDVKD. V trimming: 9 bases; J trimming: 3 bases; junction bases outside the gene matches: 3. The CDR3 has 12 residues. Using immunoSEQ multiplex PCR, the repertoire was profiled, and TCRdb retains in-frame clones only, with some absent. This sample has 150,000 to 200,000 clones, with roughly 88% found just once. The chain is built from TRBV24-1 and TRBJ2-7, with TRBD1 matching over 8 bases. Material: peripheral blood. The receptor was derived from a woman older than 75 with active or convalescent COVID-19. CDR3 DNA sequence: TGTGCCACCCGGACAGGGAGCTACGAGCAGTACTTC. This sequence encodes CATRTGSYEQYF.